These 14 T cell receptor beta chains were sequenced from one sample in a study of blood T cell repertoires in COVID-19. Clones were sequenced by immunoSEQ multiplex PCR, and TCRdb holds only the in-frame ones, with some missing. The data hold about 170,000 clones, with approximately 90% observed a single time. The sample consisted of peripheral blood. The receptors originated from a woman of 80 years or more in a cohort sampled during active or convalescent COVID-19.

V gene TRBV7-8 combines with J gene TRBJ1-6; D is undetermined. CDR3 length: 15 residues. CDR1 SGHVS and CDR2 FQNEAQ come from the germline V gene. V dropped 3 bases and J dropped 5 bases, with 11 bases sitting between them. CDR3 DNA: TGTGCCAGCAGCTTCCGTGACACGCATAATTCACCCCTCCACTTT. This sequence encodes CASSFRDTHNSPLHF.

The V and J genes are TRBV10-2 and TRBJ2-7; maybe TRBD2 (6 bases). Germline-derived CDR1 and CDR2 are WSHSY and SAAADI. This CDR3 contains 13 residues. Trimming shortened V by 3 bases and J by 5 bases, and 11 bases separated the two germline ends. The CDR3 DNA reads as TGCGCCAGCAGTGAAATGCGGGGCCACGAGCAGTACTTC. Translation gives CASSEMRGHEQYF.

CDR3 coding DNA: TGTGCCAGCAGCTTAATAACAGAGGAAAAACTGTTTTTT. This gives the protein CASSLITEEKLFF. The rearrangement links TRBV7-8 to TRBJ1-4; D uncertain. The germline V and J ends were trimmed by 2 bases and 8 bases, with 9 bases remaining between them. The CDR3 sequence is 13 residues long. Per germline, CDR1 SGHVS and CDR2 FQNEAQ.

This rearrangement joins TRBV28 to TRBJ1-5; 7 nucleotides align to TRBD1. The CDR3 is 16 residues long. CDR1 is MDHEN, CDR2 SYDVKM, per germline. The V and J ends lost 1 base and 9 bases, in that order; junction bases with no gene match: 12. CDR3 sequence: CASSLSPGQLKGPQHF. The DNA for the CDR3 is TGTGCCAGCAGTTTATCCCCGGGACAGCTGAAGGGGCCCCAGCATTTT.

V gene TRBV5-4 combines with J gene TRBJ1-3; D unclear. Germline V gene lookup returns CDR1 SGHNT and CDR2 YYREEE (reference sequence). Trimming took off 4 bases at V and 8 bases at J, with 13 bases between the two ends. This CDR3 has 13 residues. In nucleotides, the CDR3 is TGTGCCAGCAGCCCAGGACCGGGAGACACCATATATTTT. Translation: CASSPGPGDTIYF.

V and J are TRBV21-1 and TRBJ1-4; TRBD1, the table's D call, lacks a check against the DNA. TRBV21-1 is listed as a pseudogene. The length of the CDR3 is 17 residues. The CDR3 DNA reads as TGTGCCAGCGGCCAGGGGGCAGAGATTGCAACTAATGAAAAACTGTTTTTT. Its translation is CASGQGAEIATNEKLFF.

V and J are TRBV19 and TRBJ2-7, with 7 bases identical to TRBD1. Germline V gene sequence: CDR1 LNHDA, CDR2 SQIVND (reference sequence). CDR3 length: 15 amino acids. V gave up 4 bases and J gave up 3 bases; unmatched junction bases: 9. DNA of the CDR3: TGTGCCAGTAGTACCGTCGGGGACAGCCTCTACGAGCAGTACTTC. Translated, it gives CASSTVGDSLYEQYF.

This chain uses TRBV11-3 with TRBJ2-3, with TRBD2 matching over 7 bases. This CDR3 has 17 residues. Trimming cost V 5 bases and J 2 bases; bases outside gene matches: 13. Germline CDR1 reads SGHNT; CDR2 reads YENEEA. Written as DNA, the CDR3 is TGTGCCAGCAGCCCCACCCGTTTAGCGGGCTACACAGATACGCAGTATTTT. Amino acids: CASSPTRLAGYTDTQYF. The variable domain in full, with the rest retrieved from reference TRBV11-3 and TRBJ2-3, is EAGVVQSPRYKIIEKKQPVAFWCNPISGHNTLYWYLQNLGQGPELLIRYENEEAVDDSQLPKDRFSAERLKGVDSTLKIQPAELGDSAVYLCASSPTRLAGYTDTQYFGPGTRLTVL.

This chain uses TRBV6-5 with TRBJ1-1, with a weak D call TRBD1 (6 bases). The CDR3 runs 15 residues. Deletions cut 5 bases from V and 7 bases from J, with 20 bases between. Germline values: CDR1 MNHEY, CDR2 SVGAGI. This CDR3 reads CASSQRETGVGEAFF. The DNA for the CDR3 is TGTGCCAGCAGTCAAAGGGAGACAGGTGTCGGTGAAGCTTTCTTT.

The V and J genes are TRBV11-3 and TRBJ2-7; 7 positions agree with TRBD1. Per the germline V gene, CDR1 is SGHNT and CDR2 is YENEEA. After removal of 6 bases from V and 3 bases from J, the junction contained 2 bases not matched to a gene. The CDR3 extends over 12 amino acids. CDR3 protein: CASSGQVYEQYF. DNA of the CDR3: TGTGCCAGCAGTGGACAGGTCTACGAGCAGTACTTC.

The chain employs TRBV6-2 or TRBV6-3 and TRBJ1-5; TRBD1 might be the D (6 bases). CDR1 and CDR2 from the germline V gene are MNHEY and SVGEGT. CDR3 length: 14 amino acids. Trimming cost V 2 bases and J 4 bases, with 9 bases left between them. CDR3 loop: CASSYKGGNQPQHF. The CDR3 bases are TGTGCCAGCAGTTACAAGGGGGGGAATCAGCCCCAGCATTTT.

The J gene is TRBJ2-3, the V gene TRBV7-2, with 8 bases lining up with TRBD2. J lost 3 bases, V lost 4 bases, and 9 bases had no gene match. The CDR3 loop spans 16 amino acids. The germline V gene has CDR1 SGHTA and CDR2 FQGNSA. CDR3 sequence reads: CASSSGRGGATDTQYF. For the CDR3, the DNA is TGTGCCAGCAGCTCCGGCCGGGGGGGGGCAACAGATACGCAGTATTTT.

This chain connects TRBV5-8 to TRBJ1-6; D is perhaps TRBD1 (6 bases). Trimming shortened V by 7 bases and J by 10 bases, and 21 bases separated the two germline ends. In germline, CDR1 is SGHTS, CDR2 YDEGEE. This CDR3 is built from 15 residues. CDR3 coding DNA: TGTGCCAGCTCCTATCACGGGACATCGAACTCACCCCTCCACTTT. Protein: CASSYHGTSNSPLHF.

The chain combines TRBV28 with TRBJ2-1; weak D call: TRBD2 (6 bases). From germline, CDR1 is MDHEN and CDR2 SYDVKM. With 5 bases removed from V and 9 bases from J, the gap between germline ends came to 11 bases. The CDR3 totals 12 residues. CDR3 nucleotide sequence: TGTGCCAGCAGTACTAGCAAACTTGAGCAGTTCTTC. Translating gives CASSTSKLEQFF.